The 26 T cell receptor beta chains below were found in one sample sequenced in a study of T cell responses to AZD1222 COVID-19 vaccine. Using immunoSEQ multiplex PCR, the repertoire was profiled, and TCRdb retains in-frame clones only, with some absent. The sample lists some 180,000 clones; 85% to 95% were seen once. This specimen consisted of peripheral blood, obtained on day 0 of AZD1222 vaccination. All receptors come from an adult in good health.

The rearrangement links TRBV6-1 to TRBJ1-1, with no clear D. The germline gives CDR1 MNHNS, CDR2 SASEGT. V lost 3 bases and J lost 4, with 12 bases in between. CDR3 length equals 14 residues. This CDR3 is CASSDRVPVTEAFF. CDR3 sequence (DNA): TGTGCCAGCAGTGATCGAGTCCCCGTCACTGAAGCTTTCTTT.

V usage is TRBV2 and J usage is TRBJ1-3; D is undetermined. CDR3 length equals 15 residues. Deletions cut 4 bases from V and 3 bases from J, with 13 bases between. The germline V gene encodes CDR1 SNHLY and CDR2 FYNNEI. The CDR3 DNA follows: TGTGCCAGCAGTGTGTATCAAGGAATTGGAAACACCATATATTTT. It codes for CASSVYQGIGNTIYF.

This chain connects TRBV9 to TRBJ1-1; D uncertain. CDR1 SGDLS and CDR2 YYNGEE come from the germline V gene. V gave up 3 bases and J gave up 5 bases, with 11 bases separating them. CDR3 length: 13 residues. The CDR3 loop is CASSAQTGTEAFF. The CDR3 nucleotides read TGTGCCAGCAGCGCGCAAACCGGGACTGAAGCTTTCTTT.

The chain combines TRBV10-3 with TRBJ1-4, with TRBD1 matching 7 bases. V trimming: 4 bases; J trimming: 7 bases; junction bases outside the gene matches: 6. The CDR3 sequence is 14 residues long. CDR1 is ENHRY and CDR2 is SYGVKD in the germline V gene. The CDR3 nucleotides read TGTGCCATCAGTGGACCAGGGGGAGGTGAAAAACTGTTTTTT. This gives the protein CAISGPGGGEKLFF.

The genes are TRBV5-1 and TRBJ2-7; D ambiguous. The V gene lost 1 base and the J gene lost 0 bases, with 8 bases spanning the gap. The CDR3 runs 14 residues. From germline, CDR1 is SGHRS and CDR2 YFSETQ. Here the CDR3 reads CASSLMGYSYEQYF. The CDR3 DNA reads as TGCGCCAGCAGCTTGATGGGATACTCCTACGAGCAGTACTTC.

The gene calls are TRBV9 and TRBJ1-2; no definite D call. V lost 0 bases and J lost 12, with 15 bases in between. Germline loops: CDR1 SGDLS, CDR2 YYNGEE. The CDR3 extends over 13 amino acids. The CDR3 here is CASSVEFGPRHTF. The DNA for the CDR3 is TGTGCCAGCAGCGTAGAGTTCGGGCCGAGGCACACCTTC. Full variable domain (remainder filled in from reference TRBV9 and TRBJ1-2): DSGVTQTPKHLITATGQRVTLRCSPRSGDLSVYWYQQSLDQGLQFLIQYYNGEERAKGNILERFSAQQFPDLHSELNLSSLELGDSALYFCASSVEFGPRHTFGSGTRLTVV.

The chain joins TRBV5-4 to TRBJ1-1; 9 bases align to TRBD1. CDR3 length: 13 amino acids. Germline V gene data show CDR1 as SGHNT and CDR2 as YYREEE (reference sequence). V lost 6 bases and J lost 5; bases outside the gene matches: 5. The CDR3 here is CASKNRGRTEAFF. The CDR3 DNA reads TGTGCCAGCAAAAACAGGGGGCGTACTGAAGCTTTCTTT.

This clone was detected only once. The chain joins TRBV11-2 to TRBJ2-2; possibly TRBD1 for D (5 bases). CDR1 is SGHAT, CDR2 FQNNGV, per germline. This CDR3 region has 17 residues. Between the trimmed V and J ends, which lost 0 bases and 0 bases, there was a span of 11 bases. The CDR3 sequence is CASSLEFGHSNTGELFF. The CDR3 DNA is TGTGCCAGCAGCTTAGAATTCGGACACTCGAACACCGGGGAGCTGTTTTTT.

The CDR3 loop is CASSLDGPQPQHF. For the CDR3, the DNA is TGTGCCAGCAGTTTAGACGGACCTCAGCCCCAGCATTTT. The V gene is TRBV28, the J gene TRBJ1-5; D is ambiguous. CDR1 MDHEN and CDR2 SYDVKM come from the germline V gene. The V end was cut by 2 bases, the J end by 6 bases, with 8 bases between. This CDR3 is built from 13 residues.

The CDR3 spells CATGLSGNTIYF. In nucleotides, the CDR3 is TGTGCCACGGGTCTTTCTGGAAACACCATATATTTT. J is TRBJ1-3 and V is TRBV10-3; D gene unclear. The germline V and J ends were trimmed by 10 bases and 1 base, with 8 bases remaining between them. This CDR3 comprises 12 residues. Germline V gene sequence: CDR1 ENHRY, CDR2 SYGVKD.

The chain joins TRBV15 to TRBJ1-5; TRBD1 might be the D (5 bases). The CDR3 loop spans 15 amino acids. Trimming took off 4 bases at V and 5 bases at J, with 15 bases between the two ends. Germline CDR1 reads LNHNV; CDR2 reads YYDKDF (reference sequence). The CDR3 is CATSNWAGLDQPQHF. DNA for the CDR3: TGTGCCACCAGCAACTGGGCAGGGCTCGATCAGCCCCAGCATTTT.

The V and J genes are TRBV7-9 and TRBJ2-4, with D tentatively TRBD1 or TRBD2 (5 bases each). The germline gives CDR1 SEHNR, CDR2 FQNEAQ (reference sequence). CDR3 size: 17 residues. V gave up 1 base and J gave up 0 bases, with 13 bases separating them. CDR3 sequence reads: CASSLEGTGVAKNIQYF. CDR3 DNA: TGTGCCAGCAGCTTAGAGGGGACCGGGGTAGCCAAAAACATTCAGTACTTC. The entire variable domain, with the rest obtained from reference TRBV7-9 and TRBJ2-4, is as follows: DTGVSQNPRHKITKRGQNVTFRCDPISEHNRLYWYRQTLGQGPEFLTYFQNEAQLEKSRLLSDRFSAERPKGSFSTLEIQRTEQGDSAMYLCASSLEGTGVAKNIQYFGAGTRLSVL.

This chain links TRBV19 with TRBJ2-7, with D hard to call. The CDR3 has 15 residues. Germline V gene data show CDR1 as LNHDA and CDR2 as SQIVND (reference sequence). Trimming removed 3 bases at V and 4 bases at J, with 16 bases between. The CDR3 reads CASSMKGIFEYEQYF. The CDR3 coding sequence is TGTGCCAGTAGTATGAAGGGTATTTTCGAGTACGAGCAGTACTTC.

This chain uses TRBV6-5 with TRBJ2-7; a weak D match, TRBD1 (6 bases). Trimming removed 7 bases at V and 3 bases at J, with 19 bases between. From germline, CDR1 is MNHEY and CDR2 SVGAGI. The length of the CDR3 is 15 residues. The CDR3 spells CASIVTGRPGYEQYF. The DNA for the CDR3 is TGTGCCAGCATCGTTACAGGGCGCCCCGGCTACGAGCAGTACTTC.

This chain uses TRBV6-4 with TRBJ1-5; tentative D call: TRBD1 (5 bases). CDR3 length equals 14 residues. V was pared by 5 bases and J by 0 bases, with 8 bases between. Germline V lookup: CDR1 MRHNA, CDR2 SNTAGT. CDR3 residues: CASSIQASNQPQHF. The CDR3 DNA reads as TGTGCCAGCAGTATACAGGCTAGCAATCAGCCCCAGCATTTT.

For the CDR3, the DNA is TGTGCCAGCAGCCCCCAGGCGCTCCAAGAGACCCAGTACTTC. Its translation: CASSPQALQETQYF. The chain carries TRBV7-2 and TRBJ2-5, with unresolved D. Between the trimmed V and J ends, which lost 5 bases and 1 base, there was a span of 11 bases. The CDR3 covers 14 residues. CDR1 is SGHTA and CDR2 is FQGNSA in the germline V gene.

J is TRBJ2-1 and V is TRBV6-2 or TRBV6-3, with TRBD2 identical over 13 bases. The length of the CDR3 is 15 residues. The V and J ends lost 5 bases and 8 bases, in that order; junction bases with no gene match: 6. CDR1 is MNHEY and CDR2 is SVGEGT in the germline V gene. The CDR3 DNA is TGTGCCAGCAGTCCCGGGACTAGCGGGGACGATGAGCAGTTCTTC. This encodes CASSPGTSGDDEQFF.

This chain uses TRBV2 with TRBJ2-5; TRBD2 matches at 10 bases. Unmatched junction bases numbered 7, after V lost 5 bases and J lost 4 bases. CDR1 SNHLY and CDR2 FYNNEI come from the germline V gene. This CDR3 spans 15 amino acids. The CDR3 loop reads CASSYSGGPGETQYF. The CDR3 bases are TGTGCCAGCAGTTATAGCGGGGGGCCGGGAGAGACCCAGTACTTC.

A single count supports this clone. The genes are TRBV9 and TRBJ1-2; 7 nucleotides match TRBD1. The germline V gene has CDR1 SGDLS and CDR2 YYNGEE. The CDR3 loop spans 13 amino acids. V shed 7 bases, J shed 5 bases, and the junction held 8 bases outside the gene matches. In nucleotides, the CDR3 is TGTGCCAGCCATAGGGGGCCCTCATATGGCTACACCTTC. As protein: CASHRGPSYGYTF.

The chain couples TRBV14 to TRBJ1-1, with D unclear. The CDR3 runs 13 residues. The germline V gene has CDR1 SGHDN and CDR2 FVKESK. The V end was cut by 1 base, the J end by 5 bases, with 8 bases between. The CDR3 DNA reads TGTGCCAGCAGCCAAGCGGTTATGACTGAAGCTTTCTTT. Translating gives CASSQAVMTEAFF.

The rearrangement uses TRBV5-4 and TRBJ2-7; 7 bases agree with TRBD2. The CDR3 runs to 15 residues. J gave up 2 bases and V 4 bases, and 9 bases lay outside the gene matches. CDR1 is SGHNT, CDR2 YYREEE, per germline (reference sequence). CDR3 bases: TGTGCCAGCAGCCCAGACCCAGCGGGGCCCTACGAGCAGTACTTC. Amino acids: CASSPDPAGPYEQYF.

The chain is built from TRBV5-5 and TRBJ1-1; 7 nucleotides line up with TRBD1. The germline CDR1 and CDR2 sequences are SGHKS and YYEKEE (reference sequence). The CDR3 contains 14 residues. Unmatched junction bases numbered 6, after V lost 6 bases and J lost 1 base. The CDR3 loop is CASNRGQPNTEAFF. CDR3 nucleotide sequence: TGTGCCAGCAATCGGGGACAGCCGAACACTGAAGCTTTCTTT.

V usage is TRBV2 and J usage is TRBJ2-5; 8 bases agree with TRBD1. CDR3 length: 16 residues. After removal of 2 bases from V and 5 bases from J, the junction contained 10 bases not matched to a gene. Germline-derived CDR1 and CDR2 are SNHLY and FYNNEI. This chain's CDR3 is CASSERTGTLKETQYF. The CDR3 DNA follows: TGTGCCAGCAGTGAAAGGACAGGGACATTAAAGGAGACCCAGTACTTC.

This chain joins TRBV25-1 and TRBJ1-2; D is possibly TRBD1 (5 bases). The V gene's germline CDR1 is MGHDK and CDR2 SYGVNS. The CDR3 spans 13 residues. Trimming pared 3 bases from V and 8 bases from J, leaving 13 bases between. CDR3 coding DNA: TGTGCCAGCAGTGATCTGGGGCTGTGGGGCTACACCTTC. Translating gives CASSDLGLWGYTF.

Here the CDR3 reads CAISLQGYTEAFF. In nucleotides, the CDR3 is TGTGCCATCAGCTTACAGGGGTACACTGAAGCTTTCTTT. This chain joins TRBV10-3 and TRBJ1-1; 7 bases are shared with TRBD1. The CDR3 consists of 13 residues. CDR1 and CDR2 from the germline V gene are ENHRY and SYGVKD. The trim removed 6 bases at V and 3 bases at J, leaving 4 bases unmatched.

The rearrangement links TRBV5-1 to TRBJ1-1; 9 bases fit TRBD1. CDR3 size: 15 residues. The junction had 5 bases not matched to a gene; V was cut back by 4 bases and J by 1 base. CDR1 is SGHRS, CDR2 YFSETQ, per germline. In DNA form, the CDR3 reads TGCGCCAGCAGCCAAAAGACAGGGGGGAACACTGAAGCTTTCTTT. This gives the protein CASSQKTGGNTEAFF.